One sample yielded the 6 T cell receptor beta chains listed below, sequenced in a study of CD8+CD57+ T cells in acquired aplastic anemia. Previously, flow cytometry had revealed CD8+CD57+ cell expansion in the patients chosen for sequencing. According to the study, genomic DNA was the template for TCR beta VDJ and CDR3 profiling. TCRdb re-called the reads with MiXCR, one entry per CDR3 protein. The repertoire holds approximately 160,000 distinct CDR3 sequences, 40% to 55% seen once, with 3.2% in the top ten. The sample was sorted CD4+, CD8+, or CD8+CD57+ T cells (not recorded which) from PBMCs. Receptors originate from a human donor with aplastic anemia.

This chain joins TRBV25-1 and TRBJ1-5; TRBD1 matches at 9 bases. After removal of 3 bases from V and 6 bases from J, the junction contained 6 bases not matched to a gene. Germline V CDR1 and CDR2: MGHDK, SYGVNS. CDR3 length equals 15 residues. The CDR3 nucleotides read TGTGCCAGCAGTGATCCGGGACAGGGAAGTCAGCCCCAGCATTTT. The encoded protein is CASSDPGQGSQPQHF. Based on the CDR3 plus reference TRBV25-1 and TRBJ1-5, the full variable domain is EADIYQTPRYLVIGTGKKITLECSQTMGHDKMYWYQQDPGMELHLIHYSYGVNSTEKGDLSSESTVSRIRTEHFPLTLESARPSHTSQYLCASSDPGQGSQPQHFGDGTRLSIL.

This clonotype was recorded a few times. Here the CDR3 DNA reads TGTGCCAGCATCCCTACAGGGGGGGTGACAGGAGGCTACACCTTC. This gives the protein CASIPTGGVTGGYTF. This chain connects TRBV12-3 or TRBV12-4 to TRBJ1-2; 8 nucleotides align to TRBD1. V dropped 7 bases and J dropped 8; count of bases not matched to a gene: 15. The CDR3 loop spans 15 amino acids.

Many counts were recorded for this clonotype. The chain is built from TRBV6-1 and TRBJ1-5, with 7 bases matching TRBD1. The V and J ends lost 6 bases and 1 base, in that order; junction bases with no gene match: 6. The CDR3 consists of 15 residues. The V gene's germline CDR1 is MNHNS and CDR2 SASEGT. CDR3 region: CASRTQGGSNQPQHF. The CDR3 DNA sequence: TGTGCCAGCAGGACCCAGGGGGGAAGCAATCAGCCCCAGCATTTT.

CDR3 sequence: CASSEPGGEKLFF. CDR3 DNA: TGTGCCAGCAGCGAGCCAGGTGGTGAAAAACTGTTTTTT. The V and J genes are TRBV2 and TRBJ1-4; no clear D gene. The CDR3 is made up of 13 amino acids. Germline V gene data show CDR1 as SNHLY and CDR2 as FYNNEI. Trimming took 6 bases from V and 7 from J, leaving 12 bases between them.

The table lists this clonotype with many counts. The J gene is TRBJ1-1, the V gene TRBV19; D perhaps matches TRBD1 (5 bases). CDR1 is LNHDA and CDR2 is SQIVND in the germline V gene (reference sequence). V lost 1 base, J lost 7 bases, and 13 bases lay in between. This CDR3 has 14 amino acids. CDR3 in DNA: TGTGCCAGTAGTATAGTCGAAGCAGGGTATGAAGCTTTCTTT. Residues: CASSIVEAGYEAFF.

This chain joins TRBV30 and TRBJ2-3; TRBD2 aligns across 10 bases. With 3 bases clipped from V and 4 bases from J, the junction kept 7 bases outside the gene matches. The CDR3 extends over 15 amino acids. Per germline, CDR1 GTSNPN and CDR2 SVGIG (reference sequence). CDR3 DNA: TGTGCCTGGAGGCTCGCAGCGGGAGGGCCAGATACGCAGTATTTT. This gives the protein CAWRLAAGGPDTQYF. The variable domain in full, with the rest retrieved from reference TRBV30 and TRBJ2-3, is SQTIHQWPATLVQPVGSPLSLECTVEGTSNPNLYWYRQAAGRGLQLLFYSVGIGQISSEVPQNLSASRPQDRQFILSSKKLLLSDSGFYLCAWRLAAGGPDTQYFGPGTRLTVL.